What follows describes a single T cell receptor (beta chain). The CDR3 extends over 12 amino acids. Trimming removed 2 bases at V and 0 bases at J, with 5 bases between. CDR1 GTSNPN and CDR2 SVGIG come from the germline V gene (reference sequence). This sample is drawn from a study of cytotoxic CD8 clonotypes in ibrutinib-treated CLL. Only in-frame clones appear in the TCRdb table, and some are missing; sequencing was by immunoSEQ multiplex PCR. This repertoire shows some 100,000 clones, 58% found once; its top ten account for 35% to 40%. Sequenced here: PBMCs, sampled after 24 months of ibrutinib treatment. The chain links TRBV30 to TRBJ2-7; D gene ambiguous. The source is a human donor with chronic lymphocytic leukemia. The CDR3 spells CAWSTSSYEQYF. The CDR3 coding sequence is TGTGCCTGGAGTACCAGCTCCTACGAGCAGTACTTC.